Detailed here is one TCR beta chain. Profiling relied on immunoSEQ multiplex PCR, and the TCRdb table lists in-frame clones only, not all of them. The data hold around 140,000 clones, with approximately 80% observed a single time. This record belongs to a study of blood T cell repertoires in COVID-19. The TCR originated in a man between 65 and 79 years old who had recovered from COVID-19. What was sequenced was peripheral blood.

The CDR3 reads CASSQNRGEQFF. As DNA, the CDR3 is TGTGCCAGCAGCCAAAACCGGGGTGAGCAGTTCTTC. The genes are TRBV14 and TRBJ2-1, with D possibly TRBD2 on 5 matching bases. Germline CDR1 is SGHDN and CDR2 is FVKESK. V gave up 2 bases and J gave up 9 bases, with 8 bases separating them. CDR3 length equals 12 residues. The whole variable domain, filled in from reference TRBV14 and TRBJ2-1, reads EAGVTQFPSHSVIEKGQTVTLRCDPISGHDNLYWYRRVMGKEIKFLLHFVKESKQDESGMPNNRFLAERTGGTYSTLKVQPAELEDSGVYFCASSQNRGEQFFGPGTRLTVL.